A single count supports the clone carrying this T cell receptor (beta chain). The V end was cut by 0 bases, the J end by 8 bases, with 6 bases between. Germline V CDR1 and CDR2: SGHTS, YDEGEE. The CDR3 loop spans 12 amino acids. These data come from a study of shared clonotypes between healthy human individuals. The assay was immunoSEQ multiplex PCR, and TCRdb's table has in-frame clones only and misses some. The sample has 2 million to 3 million clones; around 94% are singletons. The receptor was derived from a man between 18 and 35 years old in good health. The sequencing input was naive CD4+ T cells sorted from blood. Subset reported: CD45RA+ positively selected. V is TRBV5-8 and J is TRBJ2-4; D is ambiguous. CDR3 sequence reads: CASSLDMYIQYF. The CDR3 DNA follows: TGTGCCAGCAGCTTGGACATGTACATTCAGTACTTC.